This T cell receptor (beta chain) appears in the sequencing data of a study of T cells expressing NK-cell markers. The wider study: All TCR beta repertoires analysed originated from sorted CD3+CD56+NKG2C+, CD3+CD56+NKG2C- and CD3+CD56-NKG2C+ T cells. Sequencing covered eight donors, seven HCMV-seropositive and one seronegative.

The germline gives CDR1 KGHDR, CDR2 SFDVKD. This CDR3 region has 15 residues. Study-wide points: For 5 to 7 donors, the dominant NKG2C+ clonotypes made up about 1.0-8% of their CD8+ T cells. HCMV specificity of the expanded NKG2C+ T cell clones stayed unclear.

TCRdb re-called the 5' RACE reads, yielding one record per CDR3 amino acid sequence without DNA. In all, the sample yields hundreds of thousands of distinct CDR3 sequences. Remarks on this clonotype: What it recognizes is unknown.

Material: blood T cells: a sorted CD56 or NKG2C T cell subset, CD4+ or CD8+ T cells, or bulk PBMC T cells (not recorded which). This clonotype originated in a woman between 18 and 75 years old in good health. The gene calls are TRBV24-1 and TRBJ2-1. This CDR3 reads CATSDLGSAYNEQFF.